This TCR beta chain was sequenced during a study of T cell responses to AZD1222 COVID-19 vaccine. Study-level information: The study pooled second doses at about 4 or about 12 weeks. Findings and limits, study-wide: Dominant at 160-218 and 743-854, vaccine-associated CD4 TCRs also spanned spike. Donors in the cohort were predominantly white British and more often female, and clonal diversity was possibly underestimated. In the spike-specific TCR repertoire, nearly half reportedly target unmutated variant regions.

This clone appeared a few times. Its antigen remains unidentified. The repertoire was sequenced with immunoSEQ multiplex PCR; TCRdb's copy has only in-frame clones and lacks some. The repertoire holds approximately 190,000 clones, with about nine tenths as singletons. Germline V gene data show CDR1 as SGHRS and CDR2 as YFSETQ. The length of the CDR3 is 13 residues. V lost 4 bases and J 7 bases, leaving 11 bases between the germline ends. The material sequenced was peripheral blood, taken on day 0 of AZD1222 vaccination. The chain joins TRBV5-1 to TRBJ1-4, with D unresolved. This clonotype was obtained from an adult in good health. CDR3 bases: TGCGCCAGCAGCCAGAACGAGCGTGAAAAACTGTTTTTT. It specifies CASSQNEREKLFF.